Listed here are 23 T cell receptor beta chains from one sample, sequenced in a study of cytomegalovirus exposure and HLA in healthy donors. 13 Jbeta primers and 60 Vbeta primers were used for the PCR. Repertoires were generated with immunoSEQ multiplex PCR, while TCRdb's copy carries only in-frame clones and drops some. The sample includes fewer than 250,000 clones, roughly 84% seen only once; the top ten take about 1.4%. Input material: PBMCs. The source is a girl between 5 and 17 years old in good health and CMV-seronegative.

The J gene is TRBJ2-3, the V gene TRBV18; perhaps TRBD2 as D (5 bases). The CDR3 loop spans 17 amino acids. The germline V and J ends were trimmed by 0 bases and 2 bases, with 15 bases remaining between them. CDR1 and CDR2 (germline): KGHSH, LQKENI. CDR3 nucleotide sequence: TGTGCCAGCTCACCACCCTACGGGGAGTGGAACACAGATACGCAGTATTTT. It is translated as CASSPPYGEWNTDTQYF.

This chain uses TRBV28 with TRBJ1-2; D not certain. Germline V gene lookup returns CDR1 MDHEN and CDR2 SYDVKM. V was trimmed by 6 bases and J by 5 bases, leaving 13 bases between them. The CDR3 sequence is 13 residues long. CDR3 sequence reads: CASSHDGNYGYTF. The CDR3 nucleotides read TGTGCCAGCAGCCATGACGGGAATTATGGCTACACCTTC.

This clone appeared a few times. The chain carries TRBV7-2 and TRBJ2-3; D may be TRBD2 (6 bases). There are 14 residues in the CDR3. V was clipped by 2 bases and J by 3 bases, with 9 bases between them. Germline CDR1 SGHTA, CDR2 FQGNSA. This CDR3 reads CASSLWGRTDTQYF. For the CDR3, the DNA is TGTGCCAGCAGCTTATGGGGGAGGACAGATACGCAGTATTTT.

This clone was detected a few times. CDR3 nucleotides: TGTGCCAGCAGCTTCAAAGCGGGAGTCAAAGAGCAGTACTTC. It encodes CASSFKAGVKEQYF. This sequence joins TRBV7-9 and TRBJ2-7; 8 bases are shared with TRBD2. Germline assignment: CDR1 SEHNR and CDR2 FQNEAQ (reference sequence). V gave up 3 bases and J gave up 7 bases; unmatched junction bases: 8. CDR3 length: 14 residues.

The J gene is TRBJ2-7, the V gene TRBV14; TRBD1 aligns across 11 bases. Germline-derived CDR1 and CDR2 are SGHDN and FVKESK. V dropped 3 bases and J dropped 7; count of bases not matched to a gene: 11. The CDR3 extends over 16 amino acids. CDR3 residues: CASSHLEDRGHGEQYF. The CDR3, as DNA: TGTGCCAGCAGCCATCTCGAGGACAGGGGGCATGGAGAGCAGTACTTC. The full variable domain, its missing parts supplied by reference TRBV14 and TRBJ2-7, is EAGVTQFPSHSVIEKGQTVTLRCDPISGHDNLYWYRRVMGKEIKFLLHFVKESKQDESGMPNNRFLAERTGGTYSTLKVQPAELEDSGVYFCASSHLEDRGHGEQYFGPGTRLTVT.

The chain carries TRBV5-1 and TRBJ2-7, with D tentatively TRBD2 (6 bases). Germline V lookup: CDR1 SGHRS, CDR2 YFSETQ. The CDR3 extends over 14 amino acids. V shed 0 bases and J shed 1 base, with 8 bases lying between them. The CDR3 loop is CASSLDGGSYEQYF. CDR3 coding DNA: TGCGCCAGCAGCTTGGACGGGGGTTCCTACGAGCAGTACTTC.

CDR3 sequence reads: CASSLVQGVGAQYF. In DNA form, the CDR3 reads TGTGCCAGCAGTTTAGTCCAGGGGGTCGGCGCGCAGTACTTC. The genes are TRBV28 and TRBJ2-7; 7 positions match TRBD1. The CDR3 extends over 14 amino acids. V trimming: 2 bases; J trimming: 9 bases; junction bases outside the gene matches: 10. CDR1 is MDHEN and CDR2 is SYDVKM in the germline V gene.

CDR3 sequence reads: CASRRGTVNYGYTF. In nucleotides, the CDR3 is TGTGCCAGCAGAAGAGGGACAGTCAACTATGGCTACACCTTC. The rearrangement links TRBV7-2 to TRBJ1-2; 7 bases line up with TRBD1. Germline V gene lookup returns CDR1 SGHTA and CDR2 FQGNSA. This CDR3 spans 14 amino acids. J gave up 2 bases and V 6 bases, and 6 bases lay outside the gene matches.

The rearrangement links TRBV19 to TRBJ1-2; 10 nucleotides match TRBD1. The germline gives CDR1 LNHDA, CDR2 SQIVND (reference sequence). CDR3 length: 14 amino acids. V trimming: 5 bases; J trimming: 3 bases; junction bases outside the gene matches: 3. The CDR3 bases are TGTGCCAGTAGTCCGGGGACAGGGGACTATGGCTACACCTTC. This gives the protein CASSPGTGDYGYTF.

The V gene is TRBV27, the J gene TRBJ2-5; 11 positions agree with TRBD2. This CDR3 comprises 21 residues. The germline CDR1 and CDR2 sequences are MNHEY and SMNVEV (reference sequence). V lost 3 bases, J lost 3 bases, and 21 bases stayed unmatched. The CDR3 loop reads CASSFFSRGGKPGLAEETQYF. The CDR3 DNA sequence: TGTGCCAGCAGTTTTTTTTCGCGAGGAGGAAAACCGGGACTAGCGGAAGAGACCCAGTACTTC.

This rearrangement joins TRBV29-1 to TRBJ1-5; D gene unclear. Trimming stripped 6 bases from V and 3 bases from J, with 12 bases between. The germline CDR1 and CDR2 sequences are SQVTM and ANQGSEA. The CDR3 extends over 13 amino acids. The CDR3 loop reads CSVARGINQPQHF. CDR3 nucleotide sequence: TGCAGCGTCGCGAGAGGGATCAATCAGCCCCAGCATTTT.

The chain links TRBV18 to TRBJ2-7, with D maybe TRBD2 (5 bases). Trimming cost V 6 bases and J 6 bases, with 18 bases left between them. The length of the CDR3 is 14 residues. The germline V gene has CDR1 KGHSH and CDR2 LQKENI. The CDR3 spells CASSHGIIKSEQYF. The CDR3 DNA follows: TGTGCCAGCTCCCACGGGATAATTAAGAGCGAGCAGTACTTC. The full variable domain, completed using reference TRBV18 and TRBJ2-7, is NAGVMQNPRHLVRRRGQEARLRCSPMKGHSHVYWYRQLPEEGLKFMVYLQKENIIDESGMPKERFSAEFPKEGPSILRIQQVVRGDSAAYFCASSHGIIKSEQYFGPGTRLTVT.

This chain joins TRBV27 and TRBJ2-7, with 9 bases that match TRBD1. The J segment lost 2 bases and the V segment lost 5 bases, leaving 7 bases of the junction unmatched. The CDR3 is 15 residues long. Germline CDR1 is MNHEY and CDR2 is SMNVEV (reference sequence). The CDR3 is CASSTWTGETYEQYF. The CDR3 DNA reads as TGTGCCAGCAGTACCTGGACAGGGGAGACCTACGAGCAGTACTTC.

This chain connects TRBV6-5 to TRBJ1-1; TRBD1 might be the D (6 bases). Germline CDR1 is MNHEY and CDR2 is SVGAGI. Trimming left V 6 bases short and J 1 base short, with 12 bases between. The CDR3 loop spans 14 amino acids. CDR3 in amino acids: CASSPGQPNTEAFF. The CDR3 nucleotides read TGTGCCAGCAGCCCAGGACAGCCGAACACTGAAGCTTTCTTT.

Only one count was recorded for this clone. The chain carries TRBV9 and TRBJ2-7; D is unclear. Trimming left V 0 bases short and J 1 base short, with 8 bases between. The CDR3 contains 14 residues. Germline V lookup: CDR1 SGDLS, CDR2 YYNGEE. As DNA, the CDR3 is TGTGCCAGCAGCGTAGGCCCGCAGTCCTACGAGCAGTACTTC. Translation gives CASSVGPQSYEQYF.

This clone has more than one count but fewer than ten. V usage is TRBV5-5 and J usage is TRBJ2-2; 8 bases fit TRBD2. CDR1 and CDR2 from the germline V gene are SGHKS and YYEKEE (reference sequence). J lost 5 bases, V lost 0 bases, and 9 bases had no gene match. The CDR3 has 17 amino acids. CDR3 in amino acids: CASSLVGGGTPTGELFF. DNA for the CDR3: TGTGCCAGCAGCTTGGTCGGCGGGGGGACACCTACCGGGGAGCTGTTTTTT.

The CDR3 nucleotides are TGTGCCAGCAGCGTCAGGGGTGGGGACAATGAGCAGTTCTTC. It translates to CASSVRGGDNEQFF. V usage is TRBV7-9 and J usage is TRBJ2-1; a possible D gene is TRBD1 (6 bases). This CDR3 has 14 residues. Germline lookup yields CDR1 SEHNR and CDR2 FQNEAQ (reference sequence). V was trimmed by 5 bases and J by 5 bases, leaving 13 bases between them.

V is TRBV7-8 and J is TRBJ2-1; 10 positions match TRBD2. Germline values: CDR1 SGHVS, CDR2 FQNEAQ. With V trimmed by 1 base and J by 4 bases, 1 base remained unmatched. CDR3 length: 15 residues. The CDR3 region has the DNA TGTGCCAGCAGCTTAGTAGCGGGGGGTTACAATGAGCAGTTCTTC. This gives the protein CASSLVAGGYNEQFF.

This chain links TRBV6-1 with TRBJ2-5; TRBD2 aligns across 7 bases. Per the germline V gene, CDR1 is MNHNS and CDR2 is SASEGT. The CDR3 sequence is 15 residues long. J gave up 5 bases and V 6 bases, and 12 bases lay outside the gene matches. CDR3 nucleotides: TGTGCCAGCAGCTCCTTGGGGACTAAAAGTGAGACCCAGTACTTC. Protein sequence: CASSSLGTKSETQYF.

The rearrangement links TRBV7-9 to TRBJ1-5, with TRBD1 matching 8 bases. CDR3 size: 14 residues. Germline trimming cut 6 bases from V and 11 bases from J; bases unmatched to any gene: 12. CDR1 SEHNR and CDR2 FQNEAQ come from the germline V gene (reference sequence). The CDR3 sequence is CASSPGQGLTAQHF. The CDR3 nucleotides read TGTGCCAGCAGTCCCGGACAGGGACTCACGGCCCAGCATTTT.

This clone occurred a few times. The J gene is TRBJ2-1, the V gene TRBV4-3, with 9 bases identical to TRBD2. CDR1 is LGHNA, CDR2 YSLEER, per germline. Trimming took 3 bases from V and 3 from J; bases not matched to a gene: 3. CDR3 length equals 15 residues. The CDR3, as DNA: TGCGCCAGCAGCCACCTAGCGGGGAACTACAATGAGCAGTTCTTC. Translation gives CASSHLAGNYNEQFF.

The CDR3 DNA sequence: TGTGCCAGTAGTCACAGGGTGCACAATGAGCAGTTCTTC. Translated, it gives CASSHRVHNEQFF. The chain joins TRBV19 to TRBJ2-1; weak D call: TRBD1 (6 bases). V shed 5 bases and J shed 5 bases, with 10 bases lying between them. The CDR3 is made up of 13 amino acids. Germline lookup yields CDR1 LNHDA and CDR2 SQIVND (reference sequence).

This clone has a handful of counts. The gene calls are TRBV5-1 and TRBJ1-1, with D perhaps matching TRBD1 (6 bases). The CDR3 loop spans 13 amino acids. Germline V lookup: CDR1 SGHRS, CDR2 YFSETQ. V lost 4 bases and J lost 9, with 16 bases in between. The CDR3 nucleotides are TGCGCCAGCAGCAGGGAGACAGGTCTCCAAGCTTTCTTT. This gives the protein CASSRETGLQAFF.